This TCR beta chain stems from a study of blood T cell repertoires in COVID-19. Study-level background: COVID-19 samples from acute and convalescent phases originated in the United States, Italy and Spain. PBMCs, B-cell-depleted T cells, or T cells were the source of the cDNA or gDNA that made up the material.

Germline trimming cut 4 bases from V and 6 bases from J; bases unmatched to any gene: 5. CDR3 length equals 15 residues. In germline, CDR1 is SEHNR, CDR2 FQNEAQ (reference sequence). Per the original data handling: Estimated nucleated cell counts came from reference gene primer amplification. TCRdb's table, derived via immunoSEQ multiplex PCR, lists solely in-frame clones and lacks some. That table furnishes V, J and clone size, whereas the DNA furnished D and trimming. The table shows 100,000 or so clones, with about four fifths occurring only once. The genes are TRBV7-9 and TRBJ2-7; 14 nucleotides align to TRBD2. This receptor was identified in a woman aged 80 or over with acute or convalescent COVID-19. The specimen sequenced was peripheral blood. The CDR3 loop is CASSSLGLAGVEQYF. The CDR3 coding sequence is TGTGCCAGCAGCTCCTTGGGACTAGCGGGAGTCGAGCAGTACTTC.